The clone carrying this T cell receptor (beta chain) was recorded at least ten times. Germline V gives CDR1 SGHRS, CDR2 YFSETQ. CDR3 length: 13 residues. Trimming took 2 bases from V and 1 from J, leaving 6 bases between them. This specimen comes from a study of blood T cell repertoires in COVID-19. The overall study: Sites in the United States, Italy and Spain provided acute and convalescent COVID-19 samples. Sources were T cells, B-cell-depleted T cells, or PBMCs; the material itself was cDNA or gDNA.

Original methodology: Amplification with reference gene primers provided the estimates of nucleated cell counts. The data were produced by immunoSEQ multiplex PCR, yet TCRdb's version contains in-frame clones alone and is incomplete. V and J calls plus clone size are reproduced from that table; the DNA served to infer D and trimming. The sample has around 170,000 clones, 80% to 90% seen once. The sample was peripheral blood. This receptor was identified in a man over 45 with active or convalescent COVID-19. V gene TRBV5-1 combines with J gene TRBJ1-1, with D possibly TRBD1 on 5 matching bases. CDR3 loop: CASSLQENTEAFF. The CDR3 bases are TGCGCCAGCAGCTTACAGGAGAACACTGAAGCTTTCTTT. Supplemented by reference TRBV5-1 and TRBJ1-1, the full variable domain reads KAGVTQTPRYLIKTRGQQVTLSCSPISGHRSVSWYQQTPGQGLQFLFEYFSETQRNKGNFPGRFSGRQFSNSRSEMNVSTLELGDSALYLCASSLQENTEAFFGQGTRLTVV.